This T cell receptor (beta chain) comes out of a study of shared clonotypes between healthy human individuals. Study summary: Used for every donor were three CD4 naive, three CD4 memory, two CD8 naive and one CD8 memory plate.

Germline CDR1 KGHSH, CDR2 LQKENI. There are 18 residues in the CDR3. Trimming stripped 0 bases from V and 3 bases from J, with 18 bases between. Profiling relied on immunoSEQ multiplex PCR, and the TCRdb table lists in-frame clones only, not all of them. The table shows some 2.1 million clones, with around 95% occurring only once. The sequencing input was naive CD4+ T cells sorted from blood. Subset specified: CD45RA+ positively selected. This chain uses TRBV18 with TRBJ1-5, with TRBD1 as a possible D gene (6 bases). This clonotype was obtained from a man aged 18 to 30 in good health. The CDR3 region is CASSPPVRAGAINQPQHF. The CDR3 DNA reads as TGTGCCAGCTCACCACCGGTTCGCGCAGGGGCTATCAATCAGCCCCAGCATTTT.